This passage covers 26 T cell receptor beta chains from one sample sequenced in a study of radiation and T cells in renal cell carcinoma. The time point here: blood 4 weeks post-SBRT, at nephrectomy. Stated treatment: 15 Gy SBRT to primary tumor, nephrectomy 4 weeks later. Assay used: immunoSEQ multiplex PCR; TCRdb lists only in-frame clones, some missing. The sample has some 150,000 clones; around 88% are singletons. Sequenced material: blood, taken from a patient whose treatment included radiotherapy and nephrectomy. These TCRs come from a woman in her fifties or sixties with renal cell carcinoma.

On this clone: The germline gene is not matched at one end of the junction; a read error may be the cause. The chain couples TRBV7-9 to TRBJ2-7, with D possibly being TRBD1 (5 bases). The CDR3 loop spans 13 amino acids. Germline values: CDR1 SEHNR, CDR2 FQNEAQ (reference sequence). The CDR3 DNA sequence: TGTGCCAGCAGCCGAGACGTCCACACCGACAGAAACTTC. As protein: CASSRDVHTDRNF.

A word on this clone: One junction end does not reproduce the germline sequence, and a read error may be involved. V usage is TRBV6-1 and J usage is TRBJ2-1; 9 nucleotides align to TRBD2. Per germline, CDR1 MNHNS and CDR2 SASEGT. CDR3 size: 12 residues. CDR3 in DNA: TGTGCCAGCAGTGAGATCCCTAGCGGGACCCTCTTC. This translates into CASSEIPSGTLF.

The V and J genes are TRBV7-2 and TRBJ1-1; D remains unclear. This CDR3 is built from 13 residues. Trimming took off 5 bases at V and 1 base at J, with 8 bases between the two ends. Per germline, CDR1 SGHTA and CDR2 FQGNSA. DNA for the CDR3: TGTGCCAGCAGCCTTCCGACGAACACTGAAGCTTTCTTT. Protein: CASSLPTNTEAFF.

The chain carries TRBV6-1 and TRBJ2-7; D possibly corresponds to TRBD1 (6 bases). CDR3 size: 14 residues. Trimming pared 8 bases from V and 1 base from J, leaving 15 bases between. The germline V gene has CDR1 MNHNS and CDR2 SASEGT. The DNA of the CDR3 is TGTGCCAGCCAAACGGGGACAAAGTCCTACGAGCAGTACTTC. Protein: CASQTGTKSYEQYF.

The CDR3 sequence: CASSLQLQETQYF. For the CDR3, the DNA is TGTGCCAGCAGCTTACAACTCCAAGAGACCCAGTACTTC. The rearrangement uses TRBV7-6 and TRBJ2-5; D gene ambiguous. This CDR3 spans 13 amino acids. V lost 2 bases and J lost 1, with 5 bases in between. Germline values: CDR1 SGHVS, CDR2 FNYEAQ.

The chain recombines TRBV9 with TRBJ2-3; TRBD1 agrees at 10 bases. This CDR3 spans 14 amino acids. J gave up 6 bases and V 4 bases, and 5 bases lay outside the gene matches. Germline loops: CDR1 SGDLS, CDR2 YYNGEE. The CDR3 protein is CASSLRTGGDTQYF. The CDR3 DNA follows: TGTGCCAGCAGCTTGCGGACAGGGGGGGATACGCAGTATTTT.

The CDR3 loop reads CASSSPGSSGANVLTF. The CDR3 DNA is TGTGCCAGCAGCTCCCCGGGGTCCTCTGGGGCCAACGTCCTGACTTTC. The chain has TRBV5-4 and TRBJ2-6, with D possibly TRBD2 on 5 matching bases. Trimming removed 3 bases from V and 0 bases from J, with 10 bases in between. The CDR3 has 16 residues. Germline CDR1 and CDR2: SGHNT and YYREEE (reference sequence).

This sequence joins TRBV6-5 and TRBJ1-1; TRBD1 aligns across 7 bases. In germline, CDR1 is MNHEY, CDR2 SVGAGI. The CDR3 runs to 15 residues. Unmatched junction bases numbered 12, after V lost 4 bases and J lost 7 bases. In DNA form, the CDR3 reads TGTGCCAGCAGTTTCTCAACAGGGGCCGGCGGTGAAGCTTTCTTT. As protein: CASSFSTGAGGEAFF.

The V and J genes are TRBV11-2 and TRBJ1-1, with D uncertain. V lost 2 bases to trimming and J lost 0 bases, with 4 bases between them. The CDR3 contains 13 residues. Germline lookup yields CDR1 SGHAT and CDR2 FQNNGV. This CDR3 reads CASSLRMNTEAFF. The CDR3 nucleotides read TGTGCCAGCAGCTTACGGATGAACACTGAAGCTTTCTTT.

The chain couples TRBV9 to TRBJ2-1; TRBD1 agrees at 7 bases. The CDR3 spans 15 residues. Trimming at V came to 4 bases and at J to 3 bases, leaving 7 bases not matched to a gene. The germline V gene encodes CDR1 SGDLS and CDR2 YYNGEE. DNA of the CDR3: TGTGCCAGCAGCCGAGACAGGGCGAGCTACAATGAGCAGTTCTTC. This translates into CASSRDRASYNEQFF.

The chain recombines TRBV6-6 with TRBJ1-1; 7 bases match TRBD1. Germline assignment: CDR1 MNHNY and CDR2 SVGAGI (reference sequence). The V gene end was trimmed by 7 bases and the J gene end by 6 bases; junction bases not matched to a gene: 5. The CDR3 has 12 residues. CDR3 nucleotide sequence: TGTGCCAGCACCATCACAGGGGCTGAAGCTTTCTTT. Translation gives CASTITGAEAFF.

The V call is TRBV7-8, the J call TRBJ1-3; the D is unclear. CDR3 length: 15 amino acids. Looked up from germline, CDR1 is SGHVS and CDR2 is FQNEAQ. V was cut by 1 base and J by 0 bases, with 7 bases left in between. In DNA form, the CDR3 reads TGTGCCAGCAGCTTAGACCGGATCTCTGGAAACACCATATATTTT. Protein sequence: CASSLDRISGNTIYF.

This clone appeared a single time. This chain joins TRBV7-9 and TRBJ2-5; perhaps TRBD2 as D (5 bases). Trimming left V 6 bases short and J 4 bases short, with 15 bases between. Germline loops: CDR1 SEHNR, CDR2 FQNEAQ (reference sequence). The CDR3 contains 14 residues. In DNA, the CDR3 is TGTGCCAGCAGGCGTCTAGAGGGCGGAGAGACCCAGTACTTC. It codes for CASRRLEGGETQYF.

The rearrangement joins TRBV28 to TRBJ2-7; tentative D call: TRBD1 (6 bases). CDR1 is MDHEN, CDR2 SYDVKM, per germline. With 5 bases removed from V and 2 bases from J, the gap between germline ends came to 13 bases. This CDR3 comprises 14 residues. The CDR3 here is CASSKTGSPYEQYF. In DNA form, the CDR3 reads TGTGCCAGCAGTAAGACAGGTTCGCCCTACGAGCAGTACTTC.

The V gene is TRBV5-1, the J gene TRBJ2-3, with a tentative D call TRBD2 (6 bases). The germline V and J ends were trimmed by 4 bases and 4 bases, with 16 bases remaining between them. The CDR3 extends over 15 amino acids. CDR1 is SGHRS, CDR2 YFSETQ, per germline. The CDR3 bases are TGCGCCAGCAGCACCGGGAGTGGTAGGTCAGATACGCAGTATTTT. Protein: CASSTGSGRSDTQYF.

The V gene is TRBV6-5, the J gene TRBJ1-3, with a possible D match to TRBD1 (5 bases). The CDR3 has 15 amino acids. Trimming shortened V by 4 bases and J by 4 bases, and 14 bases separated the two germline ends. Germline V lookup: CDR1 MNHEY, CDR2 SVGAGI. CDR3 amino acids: CASSSPTWGGNTIYF. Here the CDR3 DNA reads TGTGCCAGCAGTTCCCCAACGTGGGGGGGAAACACCATATATTTT.

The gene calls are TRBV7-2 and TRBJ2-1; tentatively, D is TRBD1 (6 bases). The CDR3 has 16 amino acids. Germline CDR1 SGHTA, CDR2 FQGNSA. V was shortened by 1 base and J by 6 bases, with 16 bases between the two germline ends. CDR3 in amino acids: CASSLVGGGLGNEQFF. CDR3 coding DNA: TGTGCCAGCAGCTTAGTAGGGGGTGGTTTGGGCAATGAGCAGTTCTTC.

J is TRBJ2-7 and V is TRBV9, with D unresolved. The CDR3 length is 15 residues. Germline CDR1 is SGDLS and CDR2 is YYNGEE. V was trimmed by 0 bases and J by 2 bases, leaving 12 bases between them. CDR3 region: CASSVGPGGPYEQYF. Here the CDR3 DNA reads TGTGCCAGCAGCGTAGGTCCAGGTGGCCCCTACGAGCAGTACTTC.

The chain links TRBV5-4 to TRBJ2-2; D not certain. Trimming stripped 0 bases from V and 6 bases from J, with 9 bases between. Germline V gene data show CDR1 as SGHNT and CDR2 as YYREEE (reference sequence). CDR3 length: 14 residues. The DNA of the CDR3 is TGTGCCAGCAGCTTGGACGTAGAATCCGGGGAGCTGTTTTTT. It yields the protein CASSLDVESGELFF.

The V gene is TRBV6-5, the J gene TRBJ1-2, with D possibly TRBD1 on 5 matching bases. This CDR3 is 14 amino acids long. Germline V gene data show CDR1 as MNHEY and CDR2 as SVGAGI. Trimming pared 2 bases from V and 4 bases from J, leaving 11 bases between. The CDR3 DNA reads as TGTGCCAGCAGTTACGACAGCGTCGGCTATGGCTACACCTTC. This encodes CASSYDSVGYGYTF.

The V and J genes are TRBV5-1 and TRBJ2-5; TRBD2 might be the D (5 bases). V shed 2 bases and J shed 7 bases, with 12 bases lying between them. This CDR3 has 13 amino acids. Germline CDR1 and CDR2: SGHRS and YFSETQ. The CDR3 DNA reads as TGCGCCAGCAGCTTAAGTACCGAGGGGACCCAGTACTTC. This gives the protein CASSLSTEGTQYF.

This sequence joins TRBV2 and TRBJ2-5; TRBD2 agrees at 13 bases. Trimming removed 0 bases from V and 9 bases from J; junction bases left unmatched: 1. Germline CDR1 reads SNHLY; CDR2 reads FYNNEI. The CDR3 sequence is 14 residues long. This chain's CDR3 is CASSEAGLAGAQYF. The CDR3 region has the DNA TGTGCCAGCAGTGAAGCCGGACTAGCGGGAGCCCAGTACTTC.

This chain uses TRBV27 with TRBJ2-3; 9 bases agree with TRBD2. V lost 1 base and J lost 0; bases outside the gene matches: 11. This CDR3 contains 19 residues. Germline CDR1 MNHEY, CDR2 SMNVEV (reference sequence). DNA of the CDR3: TGTGCCAGCAGTTTATATACTAGCGGGCGAAAACTTAGCACAGATACGCAGTATTTT. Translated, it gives CASSLYTSGRKLSTDTQYF.

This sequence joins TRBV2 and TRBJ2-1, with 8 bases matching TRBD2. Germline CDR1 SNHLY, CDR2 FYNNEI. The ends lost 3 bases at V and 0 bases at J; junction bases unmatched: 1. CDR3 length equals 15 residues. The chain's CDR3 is CASSDSGISYNEQFF. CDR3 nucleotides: TGTGCCAGCAGTGATAGCGGGATCTCCTACAATGAGCAGTTCTTC.

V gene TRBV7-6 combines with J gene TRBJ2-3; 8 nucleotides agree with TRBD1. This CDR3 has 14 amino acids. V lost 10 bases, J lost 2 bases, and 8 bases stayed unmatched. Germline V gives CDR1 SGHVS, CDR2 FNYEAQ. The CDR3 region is CATAGGGHTDTQYF. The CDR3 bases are TGTGCCACGGCAGGGGGCGGGCACACAGATACGCAGTATTTT.

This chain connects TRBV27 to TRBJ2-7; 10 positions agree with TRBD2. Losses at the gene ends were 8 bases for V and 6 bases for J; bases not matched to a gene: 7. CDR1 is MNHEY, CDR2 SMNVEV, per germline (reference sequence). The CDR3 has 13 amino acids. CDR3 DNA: TGTGCCAGCGCGGCTAGCGGGAGACGCGAGCAGTACTTC. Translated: CASAASGRREQYF.